The rows below give T cell receptor beta chains drawn from one sample of a study of shared T cell receptors in the human thymus. Repertoires were generated with immunoSEQ multiplex PCR, while TCRdb's copy carries only in-frame clones and drops some. The table shows 630,000 or so clones, with more than 75% occurring only once. These data were likewise used in another study, on human thymus T cells.

Sequenced material: thymocytes. The receptors stem from a boy less than two years old with a congenital heart defect. The CDR3 runs from the conserved cysteine through the conserved F or W.

J: TRBJ1-6
V: TRBV28
CDR3: CASSLSRTGGNNSPLHF

J: TRBJ1-4
V: TRBV11-2
CDR3: CASSSRGPNEKLFF

J: -
V: TRBV11-2
CDR3: CASSHRGHSYEQYF

J: TRBJ2-3
V: TRBV4-2
CDR3: CASSQRTGDVDTQYF

J: TRBJ1-3
V: TRBV5-1
CDR3: CASSASGTGSPIYF

J: TRBJ2-7
V: TRBV7-2
CDR3: CASSLEPGTRYEQYF

J: TRBJ2-7
V: TRBV7-2
CDR3: CASSLARDSSYEQYF

J: TRBJ2-7
V: TRBV7-6
CDR3: CASSRDREGYEQYF

J: TRBJ2-3
V: TRBV20-1
CDR3: CSRYGVDTQYF

J: TRBJ2-1
V: TRBV4-3
CDR3: CASSHGRNEQFF

J: TRBJ2-2
V: TRBV7-8
CDR3: CASSFSLAGGPRTGELFF

J: TRBJ1-5
V: TRBV10-3
CDR3: CAISEFAGSYQPQHF

J: TRBJ2-2
V: TRBV21-1
CDR3: CASSKAEQPETGELFF

J: TRBJ1-1
V: TRBV4-1
CDR3: CASSQDTGDNTEAFF

J: TRBJ2-1
V: TRBV27
CDR3: CASSLKALTFRLADNEQFF

J: TRBJ1-6
V: TRBV6-1
CDR3: CASSDGGEFSSYNSPLHF

J: TRBJ1-5
V: TRBV4-1
CDR3: CASSQERDRGQPQHF

J: TRBJ1-4
V: TRBV28
CDR3: CASSLWAAAGGIREKLFF

J: TRBJ1-2
V: TRBV7-3
CDR3: CASGPGTANYGYTF

J: TRBJ2-3
V: TRBV27
CDR3: CASSLEGGSTDTQYF

J: TRBJ1-2
V: TRBV28
CDR3: CASTQRDRNYGYTF

J: TRBJ2-1
V: TRBV11-3
CDR3: CASSQGLAGNEQFF